This TCR beta chain was documented in a study of blood T cell repertoires in COVID-19 (TCRdb year 2020). General notes on the study: The collaborator samples originated in the United States, Italy and Spain and spanned the acute and convalescent phases of COVID-19. The prospective study material was composed of cDNA or gDNA derived from T cells, B-cell-depleted T cells, or PBMCs. Subjects who had been exposed to COVID-19, were actively infected with it, or had recovered from it provided the deeply sampled blood TCRbeta repertoires that made up the dataset. The repertoires were released in a freely available public database meant as a resource for research on the immune response to SARS-CoV-2. Samples came from the ongoing ImmuneRACE study (first 160 participants) plus 1,254 subjects from 6 global collaborators. Sample metadata almost always included a de-identified subject ID, COVID-19 status, age in years and sex. Where available, HLA class I and class II types were taken from metadata supplied by the sample provider and were not determined by assay-based typing.

The immunoSEQ Assay, a bias-controlled multiplex PCR, was used to amplify TCRbeta CDR3 regions from genomic DNA. The original pipeline was this. The number of nucleated cells in each sample was estimated by amplification of reference gene primers within the assay. To quantify the absolute abundance of each unique TCRbeta CDR3 rearrangement, sequence reads were collapsed and filtered. For each sample, productive Simpson clonality was calculated as the square root of Simpson's diversity index over productive rearrangements. Sourced from immuneACCESS, this table was stored by TCRdb with only in-frame sequences that have V and J called. A share of the clones is absent; for the studies checked, an unresolved V gene accounts for under half, and the remainder has no known explanation. Clone size and the V and J calls come from that table; the DNA yielded D and trimming. In all, the sample holds about 200,000 clones, and about 83% of those were seen once. The ten largest clones capture 5.6% of the sample.

As regards this clone: There is no known antigen for this receptor. Per-base qualities were not stored, and no clone one base away is much larger.

What the authors observed across the whole study: How much clinical and demographic metadata was included differed by source and by participant, and the metadata was provided uncurated.

A distance of 7 bases separates the germline ends of V and J, which lose 1 base and 1 base respectively. The CDR3 goes from the cysteine to the phenylalanine over 13 residues. Left in the record is the CDR3 DNA by itself, 39 bases read in frame from the first base. CDR1 GTSNPN and CDR2 SVGIG were looked up in the germline V gene (reference sequence). Participants in the prospective study were aged about 18 to 100 years, lived in 20 to 25 United States geographic areas, and enrolled through a virtual design. To assign participants to cohorts, the prospective study relied on clinical history that participants themselves reported in a screening survey and a study questionnaire. Each participant in the prospective study had whole blood, serum and a nasopharyngeal or oropharyngeal swab collected by mobile phlebotomists. Participants in the prospective study had the option to provide additional blood draws and questionnaires over a 2-month period. Blood samples from the prospective study were shipped frozen or at room temperature prior to DNA extraction.

The sequence was collected from a man aged 40-49 years with acute COVID-19. The rearranged segments are TRBV30 and TRBJ1-1, with no reliable assignment of the D segment. The sample comprised PBMCs or T cells enriched from blood (not recorded which). The CDR3: CAWSANRNTEAFF. The DNA sequence reads TGTGCCTGGAGTGCAAACAGGAACACTGAAGCTTTCTTT.